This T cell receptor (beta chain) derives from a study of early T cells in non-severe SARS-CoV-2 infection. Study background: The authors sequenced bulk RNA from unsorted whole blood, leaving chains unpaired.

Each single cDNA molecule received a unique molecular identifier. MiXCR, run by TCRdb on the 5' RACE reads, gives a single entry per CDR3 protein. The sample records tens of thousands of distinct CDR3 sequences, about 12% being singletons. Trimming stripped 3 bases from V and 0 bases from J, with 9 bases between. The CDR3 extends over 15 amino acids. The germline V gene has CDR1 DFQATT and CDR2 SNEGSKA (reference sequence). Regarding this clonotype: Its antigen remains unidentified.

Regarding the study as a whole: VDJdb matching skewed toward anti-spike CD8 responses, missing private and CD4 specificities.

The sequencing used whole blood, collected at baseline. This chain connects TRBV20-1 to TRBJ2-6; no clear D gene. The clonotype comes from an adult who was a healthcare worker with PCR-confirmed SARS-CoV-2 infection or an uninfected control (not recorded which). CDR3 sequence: CSASARTSGANVLTF. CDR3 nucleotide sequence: TGCAGTGCTAGTGCCAGGACCTCTGGGGCCAACGTCCTGACTTTC.